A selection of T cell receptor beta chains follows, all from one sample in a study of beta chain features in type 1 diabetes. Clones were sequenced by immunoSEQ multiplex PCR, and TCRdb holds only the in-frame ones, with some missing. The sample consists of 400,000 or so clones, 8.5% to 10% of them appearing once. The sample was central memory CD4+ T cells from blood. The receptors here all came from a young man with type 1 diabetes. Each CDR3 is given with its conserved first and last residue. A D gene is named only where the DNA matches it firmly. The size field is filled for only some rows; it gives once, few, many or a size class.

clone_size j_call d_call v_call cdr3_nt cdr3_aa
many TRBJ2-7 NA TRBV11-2 TGTGCCAGCATCGACGACAACTCGCGGTACGAGCAGTACTTC CASIDDNSRYEQYF
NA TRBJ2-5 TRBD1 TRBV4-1 TGTGCCAGCAGCACGACAGGGCAGGAGACCCAGTACTTC CASSTTGQETQYF
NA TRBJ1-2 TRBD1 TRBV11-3 TGTGCCAGCAGCTCAGGACAGGGCGTCTCAGATGGCTACACCTTC CASSSGQGVSDGYTF
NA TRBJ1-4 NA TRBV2 TGTGCCAGCAGTGGAGAAGGTGAACTGTTTTTT CASSGEGELFF
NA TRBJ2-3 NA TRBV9 TGTGCCAGCAGCGTAGCGCGGCGGTGGGTAAACACAGATACGCAGTATTTT CASSVARRWVNTDTQYF
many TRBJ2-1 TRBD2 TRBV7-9 TGTGCCAGCAGCTTTGGGACTAGGGATGAGCAGTTCTTC CASSFGTRDEQFF
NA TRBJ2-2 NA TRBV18 TGTGCCAGCTCACCAGGGACACCCAACACCGGGGAGCTGTTTTTT CASSPGTPNTGELFF
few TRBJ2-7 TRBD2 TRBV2 TGTGCCAGCAGGACCGCACCGGGACTAGCGGGAGGAAGCCCCTACGAGCAGTACTTC CASRTAPGLAGGSPYEQYF
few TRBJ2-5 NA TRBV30 TGTGCCTGGACGGGCTACCGGTACCAAGAGACCCAGTACTTC CAWTGYRYQETQYF
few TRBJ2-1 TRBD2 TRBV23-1 TGCGCCAGCAGTCAATCGGGGCTAGCGGGCCCCAATGAGCAGTTCTTC CASSQSGLAGPNEQFF
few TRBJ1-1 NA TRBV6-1 TGTGCCAGCAGTGACGGCGTATCCACTGAAGCTTTCTTT CASSDGVSTEAFF
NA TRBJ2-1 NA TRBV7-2 TGTGCCAGCAGCTTAGATAGTAATGAGCAGTTCTTC CASSLDSNEQFF
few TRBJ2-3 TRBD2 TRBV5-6 TGTGCCAGCAGCCCCTTGGGGGGAGCGGGGGGCACAGATACGCAGTATTTT CASSPLGGAGGTDTQYF
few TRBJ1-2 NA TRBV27 TGTGCCAGCAGTAGAGCCGGGGACTATGGCTACACCTTC CASSRAGDYGYTF
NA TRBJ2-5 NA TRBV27 TGTGCCAGCAGGATAAATCGTAATCAAGAGACCCAGTACTTC CASRINRNQETQYF
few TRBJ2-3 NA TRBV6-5 TGTGCCAGCAGTTACGGTGATACGCAGTATTTT CASSYGDTQYF
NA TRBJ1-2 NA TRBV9 TGTGCCAGCAGCGTAGAGGGCAGGGGATATGGCTACACCTTC CASSVEGRGYGYTF
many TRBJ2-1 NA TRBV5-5 TGTGCCAGCAGCTTGGAGGGACAGCGGAGGGTCCACAATGAGCAGTTCTTC CASSLEGQRRVHNEQFF
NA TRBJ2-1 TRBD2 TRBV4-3 TGCGCCAGCAGCCTTTTGGGGAGCGGGACTTACAATGAGCAGTTCTTC CASSLLGSGTYNEQFF
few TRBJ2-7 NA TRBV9 TGTGCCAGCAGCGCGACCATTGAGACCTACGAGCAGTACTTC CASSATIETYEQYF
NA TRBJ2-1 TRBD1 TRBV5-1 TGCGCCAGCAGCTTGGCAGGACAGGGGAGGGATGAGCAGTTCTTC CASSLAGQGRDEQFF
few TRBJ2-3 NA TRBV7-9 TGTGCCAGCACCCTAGGGATGCAAAGAGATACGCAGTATTTT CASTLGMQRDTQYF
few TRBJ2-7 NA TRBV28 TGTGCCAGCAGTCCCCCCCGGGGCTGGGGGGAGCAGTACTTC CASSPPRGWGEQYF
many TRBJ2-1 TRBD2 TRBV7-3 TGTGCCAGCAGCTTAGAGGGACTAGCGGGAGAGCGGGAGCAGTTCTTC CASSLEGLAGEREQFF
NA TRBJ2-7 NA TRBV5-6 TGTGCCAGCAGCTTAAGGCAGGGGTGGTACGAGCAGTACTTC CASSLRQGWYEQYF
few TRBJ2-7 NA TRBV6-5 TGTGCCAGCAAGAGGGCGGGGACGCAGACCTACGAGCAGTACTTC CASKRAGTQTYEQYF
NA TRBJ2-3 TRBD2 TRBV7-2 TGTGCCAGCAGCTTGGAGCCACTAGCGGGTGTTCCCACAGATACGCAGTATTTT CASSLEPLAGVPTDTQYF
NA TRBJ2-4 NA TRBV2 TGTGCCAGCGAGTATAAAAACATTCAGTACTTC CASEYKNIQYF
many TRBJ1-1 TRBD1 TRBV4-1 TGCGCCAGCAGCCCGAGGGGGCAGGGCACTGAAGCTTTCTTT CASSPRGQGTEAFF
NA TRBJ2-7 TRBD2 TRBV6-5 TGTGCCAGCAGTCGTAGCGGGAGTCGTAGCGAGCAGTACTTC CASSRSGSRSEQYF
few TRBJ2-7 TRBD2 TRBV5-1 TGCGCCAGCAGTACCACTAGCGGGAAAGACGAGCAGTACTTC CASSTTSGKDEQYF
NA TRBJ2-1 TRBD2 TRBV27 TGTGCCAGCATCTCTCTCCTAGCGGGAGGAGGGGAGCAGTTCTTC CASISLLAGGGEQFF
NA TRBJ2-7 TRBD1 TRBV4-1 TGCGCCAGCAGCGGAGGACAGGGTACGGCCTCTGACGAGCAGTACTTC CASSGGQGTASDEQYF
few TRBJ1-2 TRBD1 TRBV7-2 TGTGCCAGCAGCAGCGACAGGGGGCAAGGTGGCTACACCTTC CASSSDRGQGGYTF
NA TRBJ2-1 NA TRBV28 TGTGCCAGCAGTTTGGTCAACGAAGCGGAGCAGTTCTTC CASSLVNEAEQFF
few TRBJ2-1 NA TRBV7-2 TGTGCCAGCAGCTTCGGACAGAGCTTCAATGAGCAGTTCTTC CASSFGQSFNEQFF
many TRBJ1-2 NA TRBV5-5 TGTGCCAGCAGCTTACAGGGTGGTGGCTACACCTTC CASSLQGGGYTF
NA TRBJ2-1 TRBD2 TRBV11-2 TGTGCCAGCGGGCTAGCGGGAACGATGGATGAGCAGTTCTTC CASGLAGTMDEQFF
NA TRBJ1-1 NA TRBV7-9 TGTGCCAGCAGCCGCCCCCCAGGGGCTTTGGCCACTGAAGCTTTCTTT CASSRPPGALATEAFF
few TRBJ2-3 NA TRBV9 TGTGCCAGCAGCCCCAGGGCTAGCACAGATACGCAGTATTTT CASSPRASTDTQYF
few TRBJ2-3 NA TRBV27 TGTGCCAGCAGTTTGGGGCTGGTCTGGGCAGATACGCAGTATTTT CASSLGLVWADTQYF
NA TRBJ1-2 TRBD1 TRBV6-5 TGTGCCAGCAGATTGGGACAGGGGAGTGGCTACACCTTC CASRLGQGSGYTF
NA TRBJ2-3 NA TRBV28 TGTGCCAGCAGTCGATTAGCGGTCGGCACAGATACGCAGTATTTT CASSRLAVGTDTQYF
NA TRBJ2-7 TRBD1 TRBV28 TGTGCCAGCAGTGACGACAGGGGCCCTTCCTACGAGCAGTACTTC CASSDDRGPSYEQYF
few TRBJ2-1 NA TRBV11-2 TGTGCCAGCAGCTTAACGGGAGCGTTATATGAGCAGTTCTTC CASSLTGALYEQFF
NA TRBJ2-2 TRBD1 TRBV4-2 TGTGCCAGCAGCTTGCTTGACAGGGGGAACACCGGGGAGCTGTTTTTT CASSLLDRGNTGELFF
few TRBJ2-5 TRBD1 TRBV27 TGTGCCAGCAGTTTACTTCCTGGACAGGGGGCGGGGGAGACCCAGTACTTC CASSLLPGQGAGETQYF
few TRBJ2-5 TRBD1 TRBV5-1 TGCGCCAGCAGCTTGATGGACAGGACCCAAGAGACCCAGTACTTC CASSLMDRTQETQYF
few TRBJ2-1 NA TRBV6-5 TGTGCCAGCAGTTACTCTGAACGGGGCAATGAGCAGTTCTTC CASSYSERGNEQFF
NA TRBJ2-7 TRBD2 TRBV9 TGTGCCAGCAGCGGTAGCGGGAGCCCCCACGAGCAGTACTTC CASSGSGSPHEQYF
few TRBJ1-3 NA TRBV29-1 TGCAGCGTTGAAGATCTCCAGCTAAACACCATATATTTT CSVEDLQLNTIYF
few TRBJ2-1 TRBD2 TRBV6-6 TGTGCCAGCAGTTACTCCCTTAGCGGGAGTTATGAGCAGTTCTTC CASSYSLSGSYEQFF